This T cell receptor beta chain was retrieved from a study of T cells expressing NK-cell markers (dated by TCRdb to about 2020). Describing the broader study: TCR beta-chain repertoires were profiled in sorted CD3+CD56+NKG2C+, CD3+CD56+NKG2C- and CD3+CD56-NKG2C+ T-cell subsets from several donors. Among the eight sequenced donors, seven were HCMV-seropositive and one was HCMV-seronegative. The study sequenced eight donors, all healthy volunteers chosen at random: three men and five women. The libraries were sequenced on Illumina HiSeq 2000/2500, MiSeq or NextSeq, producing 2 x 150 bp reads. The paper as a whole reports these results and caveats: Those dominant clonotypes were again the most abundant among CD3+CD56-NKG2C+ cells in a handful of donors, at roughly 28.3-65%. It remained unclear whether the expanded NKG2C-expressing T cell clones were specific for HCMV antigens. For roughly 6 donors, the dominant CD3+CD56+NKG2C+ clonotypes were among the top 10 CD8+ clonotypes and accounted for roughly 1.0-8% of CD8+ T cells.

HCMV-specific IgG was detected in serum with a commercial ELISA kit to determine HCMV serostatus. Peripheral blood mononuclear cells were isolated from blood by Ficoll density gradient centrifugation. TCRdb records Illumina HiSeq 2000 as the sequencer. TCR beta cDNA libraries were made by 5'RACE template switching that added a universal primer site and unique molecular identifiers. cDNA synthesis was primed from the TCR beta constant segment, followed by two successive PCR amplification steps. On the authors' methods: MIGEC was used to demultiplex reads and group reads by UMI, and MiTCR was used to assemble and quantify clonotypes. To remove erroneous sequences, TCR cDNA sequences were retained only when supported by two or more reads. Downstream repertoire analysis used the tcR package, and clonotypes were matched across fractions by CDR3 nucleotide sequence plus V segment. VDJmatch was used to annotate antigen specificity against VDJdb, with one amino acid substitution allowed in CDR3. Following reprocessing of the reads by TCRdb, the data hold one row per CDR3 protein sequence and no DNA is available. The V and J calls shown here were made by TCRdb, not taken from the authors' results. The sample table includes 500,000 to 600,000 distinct CDR3 sequences. The ten most abundant clones make up roughly 3.5% of the sample.

As concerns this clonotype: The clone's antigen remains unknown.

The germline V gene (reference sequence) provides CDR1 SEHNR and CDR2 FQNEAQ. The CDR3, cysteine through phenylalanine, is 13 amino acids long. Only the protein sequence is given. This clonotype was sampled from a man younger than 35 in good health. Donor details come from another sample of the same person, matched by shared clones. This chain joins TRBV7-9 to TRBJ2-5; absent DNA, TCRdb's TRBD2 call cannot be checked. The sample consisted of blood T cells: a sorted CD56 or NKG2C T cell subset, CD4+ or CD8+ T cells, or bulk PBMC T cells (not recorded which). This receptor carries the CDR3 CASISSPEETQYF.